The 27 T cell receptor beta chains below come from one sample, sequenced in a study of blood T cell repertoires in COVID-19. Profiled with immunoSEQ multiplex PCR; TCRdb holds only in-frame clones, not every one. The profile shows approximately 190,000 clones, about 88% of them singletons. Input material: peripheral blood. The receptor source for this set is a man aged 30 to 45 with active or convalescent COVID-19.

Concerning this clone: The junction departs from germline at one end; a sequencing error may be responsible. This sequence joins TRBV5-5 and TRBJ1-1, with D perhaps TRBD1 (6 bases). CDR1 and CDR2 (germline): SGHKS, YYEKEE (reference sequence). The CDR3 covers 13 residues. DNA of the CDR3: TGTGCCAGCAGCTTCCTAAGGGACACTGGAGCTTTCTTT. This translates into CASSFLRDTGAFF.

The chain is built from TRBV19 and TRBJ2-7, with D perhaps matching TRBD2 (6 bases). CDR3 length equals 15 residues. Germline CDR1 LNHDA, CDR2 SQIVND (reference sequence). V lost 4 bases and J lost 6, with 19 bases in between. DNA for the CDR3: TGTGCCAGTAGTACCCCGGGACTGGAGGGCGGCGAGCAGTACTTC. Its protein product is CASSTPGLEGGEQYF.

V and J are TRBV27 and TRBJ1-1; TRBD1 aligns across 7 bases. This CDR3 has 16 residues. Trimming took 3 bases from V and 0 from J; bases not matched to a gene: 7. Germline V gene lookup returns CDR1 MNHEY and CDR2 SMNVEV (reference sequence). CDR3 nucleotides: TGTGCCAGCAGTTTTTCAACGGACAGGATGAACACTGAAGCTTTCTTT. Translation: CASSFSTDRMNTEAFF.

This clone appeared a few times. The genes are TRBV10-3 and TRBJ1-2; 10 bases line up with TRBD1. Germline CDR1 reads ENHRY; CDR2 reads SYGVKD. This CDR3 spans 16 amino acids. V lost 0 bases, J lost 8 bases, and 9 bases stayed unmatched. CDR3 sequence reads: CAISESTGQGFYGYTF. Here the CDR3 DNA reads TGTGCCATCAGTGAGTCGACGGGACAGGGGTTCTACGGCTACACCTTC.

The CDR3 loop is CASSTGQKAYEQYF. The CDR3 region has the DNA TGCGCCAGCAGCACGGGACAGAAGGCCTACGAGCAGTACTTC. The chain recombines TRBV5-1 with TRBJ2-7; TRBD1 aligns across 7 bases. V dropped 4 bases and J dropped 2; count of bases not matched to a gene: 6. The CDR3 has 14 amino acids. CDR1 is SGHRS, CDR2 YFSETQ, per germline.

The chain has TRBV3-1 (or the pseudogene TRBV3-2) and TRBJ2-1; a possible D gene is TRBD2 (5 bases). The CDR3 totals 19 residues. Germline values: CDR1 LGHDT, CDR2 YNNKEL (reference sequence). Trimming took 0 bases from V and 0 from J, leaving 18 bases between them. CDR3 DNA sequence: TGTGCCAGCAGCCAAGAACCCCGGCTAGCTCCGAGCTCCTACAATGAGCAGTTCTTC. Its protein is CASSQEPRLAPSSYNEQFF.

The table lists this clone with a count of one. DNA for the CDR3: TGTGCCAGCAGCCCAGGCCCTAGCGGGACCCAGTACTTC. Protein product: CASSPGPSGTQYF. The rearrangement joins TRBV11-2 to TRBJ2-5; 7 bases match TRBD2. Per germline, CDR1 SGHAT and CDR2 FQNNGV. J was trimmed by 7 bases and V by 5 bases; bases with no gene match: 7. The CDR3 spans 13 residues.

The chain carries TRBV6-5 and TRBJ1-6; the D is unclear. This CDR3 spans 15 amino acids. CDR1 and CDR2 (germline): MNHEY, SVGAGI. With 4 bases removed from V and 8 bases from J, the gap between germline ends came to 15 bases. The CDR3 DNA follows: TGTGCCAGCAGTTTGACTCGCCCGAGAGATTCACCCCTCCACTTT. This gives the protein CASSLTRPRDSPLHF.

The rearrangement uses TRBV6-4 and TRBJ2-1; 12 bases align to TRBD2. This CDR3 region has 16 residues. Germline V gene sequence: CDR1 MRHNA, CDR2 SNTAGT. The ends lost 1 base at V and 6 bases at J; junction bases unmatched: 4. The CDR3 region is CASSDFLAGGINEQFF. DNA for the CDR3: TGTGCCAGCAGTGACTTCCTAGCGGGGGGGATCAATGAGCAGTTCTTC.

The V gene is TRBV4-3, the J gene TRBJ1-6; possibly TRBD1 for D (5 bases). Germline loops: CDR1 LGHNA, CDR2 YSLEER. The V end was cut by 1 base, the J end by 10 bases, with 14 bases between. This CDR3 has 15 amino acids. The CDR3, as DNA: TGCGCCAGCAGCCAAGGACGGCAGGGAATCTCACCCCTCCACTTT. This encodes CASSQGRQGISPLHF.

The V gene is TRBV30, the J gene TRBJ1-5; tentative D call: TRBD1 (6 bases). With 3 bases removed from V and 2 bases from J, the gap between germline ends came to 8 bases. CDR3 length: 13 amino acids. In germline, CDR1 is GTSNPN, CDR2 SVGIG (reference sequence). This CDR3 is CAWRQGGNQPQHF. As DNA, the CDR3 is TGTGCCTGGAGACAGGGTGGCAATCAGCCCCAGCATTTT.

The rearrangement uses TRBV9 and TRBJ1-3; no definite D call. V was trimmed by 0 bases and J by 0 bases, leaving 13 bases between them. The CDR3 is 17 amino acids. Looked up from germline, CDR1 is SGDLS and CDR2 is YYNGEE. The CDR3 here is CASSVGPGTHSGNTIYF. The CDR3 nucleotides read TGTGCCAGCAGCGTAGGTCCAGGTACCCACTCTGGAAACACCATATATTTT. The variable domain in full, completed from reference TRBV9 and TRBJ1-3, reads DSGVTQTPKHLITATGQRVTLRCSPRSGDLSVYWYQQSLDQGLQFLIQYYNGEERAKGNILERFSAQQFPDLHSELNLSSLELGDSALYFCASSVGPGTHSGNTIYFGEGSWLTVV.

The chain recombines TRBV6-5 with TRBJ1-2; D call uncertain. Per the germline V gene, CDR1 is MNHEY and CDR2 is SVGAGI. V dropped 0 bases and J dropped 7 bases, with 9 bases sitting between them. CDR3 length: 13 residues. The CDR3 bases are TGTGCCAGCAGTTACTCCCCCCCCGGTGGCTACACCTTC. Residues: CASSYSPPGGYTF.

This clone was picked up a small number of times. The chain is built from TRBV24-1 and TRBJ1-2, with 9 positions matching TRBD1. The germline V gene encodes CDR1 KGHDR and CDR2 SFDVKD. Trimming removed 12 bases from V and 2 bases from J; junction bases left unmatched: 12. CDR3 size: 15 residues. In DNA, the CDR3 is TGTGCCGCGGCACCGGGACAGGGAATCAACTATGGCTACACCTTC. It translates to CAAAPGQGINYGYTF.

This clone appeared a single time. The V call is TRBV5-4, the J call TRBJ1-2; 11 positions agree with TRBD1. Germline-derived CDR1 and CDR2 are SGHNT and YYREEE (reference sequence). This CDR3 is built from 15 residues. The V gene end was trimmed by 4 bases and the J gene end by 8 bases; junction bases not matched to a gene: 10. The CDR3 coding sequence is TGTGCCAGCAGCGGCCGGGACAGGGGGGCAGGAGGCTACACCTTC. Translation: CASSGRDRGAGGYTF.

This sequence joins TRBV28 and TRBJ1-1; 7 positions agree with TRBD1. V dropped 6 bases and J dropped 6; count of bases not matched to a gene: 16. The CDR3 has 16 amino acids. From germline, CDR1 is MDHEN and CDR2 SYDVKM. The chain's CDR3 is CASRLAWDSRTAEAFF. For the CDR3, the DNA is TGTGCCAGCAGGCTCGCCTGGGACAGTCGAACCGCTGAAGCTTTCTTT.

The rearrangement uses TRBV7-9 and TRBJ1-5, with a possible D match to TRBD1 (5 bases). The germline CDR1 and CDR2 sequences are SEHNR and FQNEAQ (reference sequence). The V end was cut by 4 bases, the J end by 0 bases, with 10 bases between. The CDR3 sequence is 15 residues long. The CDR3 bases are TGTGCCAGCAGCTCCACAGGCAATAGCAATCAGCCCCAGCATTTT. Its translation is CASSSTGNSNQPQHF.

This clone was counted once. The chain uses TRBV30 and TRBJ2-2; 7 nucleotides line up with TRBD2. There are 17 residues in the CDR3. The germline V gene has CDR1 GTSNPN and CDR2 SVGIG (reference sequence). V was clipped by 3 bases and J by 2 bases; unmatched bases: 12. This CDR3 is CAWRMLAATFNTGELFF. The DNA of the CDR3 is TGTGCCTGGAGGATGCTAGCGGCTACCTTCAACACCGGGGAGCTGTTTTTT. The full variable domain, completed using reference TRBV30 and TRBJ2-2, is SQTIHQWPATLVQPVGSPLSLECTVEGTSNPNLYWYRQAAGRGLQLLFYSVGIGQISSEVPQNLSASRPQDRQFILSSKKLLLSDSGFYLCAWRMLAATFNTGELFFGEGSRLTVL.

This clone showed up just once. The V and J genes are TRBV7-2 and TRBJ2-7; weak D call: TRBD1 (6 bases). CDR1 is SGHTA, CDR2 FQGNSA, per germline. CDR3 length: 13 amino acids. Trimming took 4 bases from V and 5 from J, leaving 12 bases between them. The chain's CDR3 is CASSSGTPNEQYF. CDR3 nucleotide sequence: TGTGCCAGCAGCTCCGGGACACCCAACGAGCAGTACTTC.

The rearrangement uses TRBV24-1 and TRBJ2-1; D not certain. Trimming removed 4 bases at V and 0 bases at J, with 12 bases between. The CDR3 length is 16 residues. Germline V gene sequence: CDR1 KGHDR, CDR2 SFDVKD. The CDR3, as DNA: TGTGCCACCAGTGACCGGTGGGCGAGCTCCTACAATGAGCAGTTCTTC. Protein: CATSDRWASSYNEQFF.

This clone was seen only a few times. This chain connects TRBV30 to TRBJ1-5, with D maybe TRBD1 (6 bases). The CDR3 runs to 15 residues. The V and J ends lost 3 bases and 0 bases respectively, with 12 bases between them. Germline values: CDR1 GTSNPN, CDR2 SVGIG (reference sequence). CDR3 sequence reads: CAWSQGGPSNQPQHF. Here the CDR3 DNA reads TGTGCCTGGAGCCAAGGGGGACCTAGCAATCAGCCCCAGCATTTT.

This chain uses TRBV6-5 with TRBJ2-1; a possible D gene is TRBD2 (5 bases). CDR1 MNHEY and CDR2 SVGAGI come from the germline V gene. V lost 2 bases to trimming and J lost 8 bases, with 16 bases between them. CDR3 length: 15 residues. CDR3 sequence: CASSYARRRTDEQFF. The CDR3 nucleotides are TGTGCCAGCAGTTACGCCCGGAGGAGGACGGATGAGCAGTTCTTC.

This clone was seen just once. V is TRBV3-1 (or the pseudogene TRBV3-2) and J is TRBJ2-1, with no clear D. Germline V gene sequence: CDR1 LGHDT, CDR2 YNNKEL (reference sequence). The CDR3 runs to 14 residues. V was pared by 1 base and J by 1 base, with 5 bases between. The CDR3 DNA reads TGTGCCAGCAGCCAAGTCCCATCCTACAATGAGCAGTTCTTC. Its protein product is CASSQVPSYNEQFF.

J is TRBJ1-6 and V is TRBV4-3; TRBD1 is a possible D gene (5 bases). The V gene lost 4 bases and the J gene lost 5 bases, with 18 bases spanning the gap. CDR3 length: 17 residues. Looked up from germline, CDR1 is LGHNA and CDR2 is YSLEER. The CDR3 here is CASSPTGLGLNNSPLHF. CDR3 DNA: TGCGCCAGCAGCCCCACAGGTTTAGGTCTCAATAATTCACCCCTCCACTTT.

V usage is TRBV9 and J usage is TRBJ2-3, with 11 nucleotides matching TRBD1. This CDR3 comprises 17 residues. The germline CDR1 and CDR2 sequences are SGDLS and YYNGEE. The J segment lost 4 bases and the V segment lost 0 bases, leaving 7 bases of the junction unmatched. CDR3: CASSVGGWGQGADTQYF. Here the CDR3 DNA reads TGTGCCAGCAGCGTAGGTGGATGGGGACAGGGGGCAGATACGCAGTATTTT.

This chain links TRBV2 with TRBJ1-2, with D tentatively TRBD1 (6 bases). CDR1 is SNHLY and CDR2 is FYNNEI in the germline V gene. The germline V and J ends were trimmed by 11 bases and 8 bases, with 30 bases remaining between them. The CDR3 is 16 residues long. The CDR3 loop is CALTPPRHLGAGGYTF. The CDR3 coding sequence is TGTGCCCTCACTCCGCCCCGGCATTTGGGGGCCGGCGGCTACACCTTC.

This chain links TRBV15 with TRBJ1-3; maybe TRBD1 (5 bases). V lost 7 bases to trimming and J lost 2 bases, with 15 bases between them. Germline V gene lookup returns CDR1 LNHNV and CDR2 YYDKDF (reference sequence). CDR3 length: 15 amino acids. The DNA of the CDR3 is TGTGCCACCACCCGGGGGGGGGACGCTGGAAACACCATATATTTT. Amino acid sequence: CATTRGGDAGNTIYF.